Sequencing of this TCR beta chain was carried out in a study of blood T cell repertoires in COVID-19. Libraries were prepared by immunoSEQ multiplex PCR; TCRdb keeps only in-frame clonotypes and omits some of them. This table has roughly 150,000 clones, around three quarters appearing once. The CDR3 is 14 residues long. CDR1 is SNHLY and CDR2 is FYNNEI in the germline V gene. V gave up 7 bases and J gave up 4 bases, with 14 bases separating them. V and J are TRBV2 and TRBJ1-5, with D possibly matching TRBD1 (5 bases). Sequencing was done on a sample of PBMCs or T cells enriched from blood (not recorded which). The sequence derives from a woman in her sixties or seventies in a cohort exposed to, infected with or recovered from COVID-19 (not recorded which). The CDR3 nucleotides read TGTGCCAGCACCTTGGGGGGGGTTAATCAGCCCCAGCATTTT. This sequence encodes CASTLGGVNQPQHF.